The clone carrying this T cell receptor (beta chain) was counted only a few times. Its antigen remains unknown. These data belong to a study of cytomegalovirus exposure and HLA in healthy donors. Findings and limits, study-wide: A later analysis reportedly found that, within productive TCRs, an Asian-associated ancestry cluster had fewer N-insertions than the mean observed across the 666 donors. The authors later found TCR association rates varying by HLA locus, with DRB1 most and HLA-C fewest. The study designated some 180 TCR beta chains cytomegalovirus-associated.

The PCR had 60 Vbeta and 13 Jbeta primers. TCRdb's copy holds only in-frame clones and misses some; the assay was immunoSEQ multiplex PCR. The table has about 200,000 clones, around four fifths seen once. The source is a woman in her forties or fifties in good health and CMV-seropositive. The specimen was PBMCs.

The CDR3 loop is CATSQRGTTQRIYF. CDR3 in DNA: TGTGCCACCAGCCAGAGGGGGACAACCCAACGGATCTACTTC. The V call is TRBV15, the J call TRBJ2-7, with D possibly matching TRBD1 (6 bases). V gave up 5 bases and J gave up 13 bases, with 24 bases separating them. Germline CDR1 and CDR2: LNHNV and YYDKDF (reference sequence). The length of the CDR3 is 14 residues.